The present TCR beta chain was sequenced within a study of blood T cell repertoires in COVID-19. The overall study: Donors in the United States, Italy and Spain gave samples during acute or convalescent COVID-19. PBMCs, B-cell-depleted T cells, or T cells provided the cDNA or gDNA that made up the material.

Original data processing: Estimates of nucleated cell counts were drawn from the amplification of reference gene primers. The protocol was immunoSEQ multiplex PCR, while the TCRdb copy is restricted to in-frame clones and leaves out a portion. That table is the source of V, J and clone size, and D and trimming were worked out from the DNA. This sample yields around 190,000 clones, of which 80% are seen a single time; around 6.3% belongs to the top ten. This CDR3 spans 13 amino acids. V lost 4 bases and J 6 bases, leaving 13 bases between the germline ends. Sequencing was carried out using peripheral blood. V usage is TRBV5-3 and J usage is TRBJ1-1, with no clear D. TRBV5-3 is reported as an ORF; its role is uncertain. This receptor was identified in a man aged 70-80 years with active or convalescent COVID-19. CDR3 sequence: CARSLLGRAEAFF. CDR3 in DNA: TGTGCCAGAAGCCTGTTGGGGAGGGCTGAAGCTTTCTTT.